The T cell receptor beta chain under discussion was sequenced for a study of identifying expanded T cells in peripheral blood. Study-wide results and caveats: Across healthy donors, higher total template counts meant significantly greater two-week count variance. Differentially abundant clones: around 1.1 between replicates, approximately 15 at roughly 13 days, around 19 at four.

Profiling relied on immunoSEQ multiplex PCR, and the TCRdb table lists in-frame clones only, not all of them. The table records fewer than 85,000 clones, roughly four fifths of them present only once. This CDR3 has 15 residues. With 4 bases clipped from V and 3 bases from J, the junction kept 4 bases outside the gene matches. The V gene's germline CDR1 is SGHRS and CDR2 YFSETQ. Note on this clone: Its cognate antigen is unknown.

Healthy donors had no documented immune events, such as infections, while sampled. Sequenced material: blood. This TCR was sampled from a person between 18 and 69 years old in good health. This rearrangement joins TRBV5-1 to TRBJ2-3; TRBD2 agrees at 11 bases. In DNA form, the CDR3 reads TGCGCCAGCAGCCTACCTAGCGGGAGGACAGATACGCAGTATTTT. Translating it yields CASSLPSGRTDTQYF.